A single sample is the source of the 3 T cell receptor beta chains below, sequenced in a study of blood T cell repertoires in COVID-19. Sequencing was performed with immunoSEQ multiplex PCR; in TCRdb, only in-frame clones are kept and a portion is missing. The sample comprises 200,000 to 250,000 clones, 80% of which are singletons, and 9.5% to 15% rests with the top ten. The source material was peripheral blood. These receptors all come from a human donor in a cohort sampled during active COVID-19.

This clone occurred once. The chain uses TRBV7-2 and TRBJ2-2, with 14 bases identical to TRBD2. The CDR3 length is 17 residues. The V gene's germline CDR1 is SGHTA and CDR2 FQGNSA. V lost 3 bases and J lost 4; bases outside the gene matches: 4. CDR3 coding DNA: TGTGCCAGCAGCTTCCCGGGACTAGCGGGGGTCACCGGGGAGCTGTTTTTT. It yields the protein CASSFPGLAGVTGELFF.

V is TRBV10-3 and J is TRBJ1-5; D not certain. Germline V gene data show CDR1 as ENHRY and CDR2 as SYGVKD. The CDR3 has 14 residues. Trimming removed 6 bases from V and 6 bases from J, with 15 bases in between. The CDR3 sequence is CAIRPDPWSQPQHF. CDR3 coding DNA: TGTGCCATCAGGCCCGACCCGTGGAGTCAGCCCCAGCATTTT.

The chain employs TRBV11-2 and TRBJ1-2, with D possibly matching TRBD1 (5 bases). Trimming took 3 bases from V and 4 from J, leaving 12 bases between them. Germline CDR1 and CDR2: SGHAT and FQNNGV. There are 14 residues in the CDR3. CDR3 nucleotides: TGTGCCAGCAGCTTCCCAGGGTTGGCCTATGGCTACACCTTC. Its protein product is CASSFPGLAYGYTF.